The 32 T cell receptor beta chains presented below share a single source sample, sequenced in a study of beta chain features in type 1 diabetes. Overall study results and limits: There was a moderate but significant shortening of TCRB CDR3s in all four CD4+ subsets of Type 1 diabetes patients.

No antigen has been assigned to these receptors. The entirety of the isolated RNA underwent reverse transcription, so expressed TCRB transcripts were sequenced. Measured with immunoSEQ multiplex PCR; TCRdb has only the in-frame clones, and not every one. This table holds 500,000 to 800,000 clones, around 12% found once. The sequencing input was naive CD4+ T cells from blood. These receptors originate from a man aged 25 to 40 with type 1 diabetes.

Only a few counts were recorded for this clone. The chain carries TRBV7-2 and TRBJ1-2, with D perhaps matching TRBD1 (5 bases). The CDR3 spans 16 residues. Germline values: CDR1 SGHTA, CDR2 FQGNSA. V lost 1 base, J lost 6 bases, and 18 bases lay in between. CDR3 region: CASSLVAGARVHGYTF. For the CDR3, the DNA is TGTGCCAGCAGCTTAGTAGCTGGGGCCAGGGTGCATGGCTACACCTTC.

CDR3 bases: TGTGCCAGCAGCCCCTCCTGGGGAGGACCTAACTATGGCTACACCTTC. Its protein product is CASSPSWGGPNYGYTF. The chain employs TRBV7-2 and TRBJ1-2; D not certain. V gave up 5 bases and J gave up 0 bases, with 16 bases separating them. CDR1 and CDR2 from the germline V gene are SGHTA and FQGNSA. This CDR3 region has 16 residues.

This rearrangement joins TRBV29-1 to TRBJ2-5; D unresolved. The J call may be faulty, since TRBJ2-7 better matches the DNA end. CDR1 is SQVTM and CDR2 is ANQGSEA in the germline V gene. The CDR3 contains 11 residues. CDR3 in amino acids: CSVVGGYEQYF. For the CDR3, the DNA is TGCAGCGTTGTCGGCGGCTACGAGCAGTACTTC.

The J gene is TRBJ1-2, the V gene TRBV30; 12 bases align to TRBD1. The J segment lost 7 bases and the V segment lost 5 bases, leaving 11 bases of the junction unmatched. In germline, CDR1 is GTSNPN, CDR2 SVGIG (reference sequence). The CDR3 extends over 15 amino acids. In DNA form, the CDR3 reads TGTGCCTGGGGAAGCTTCCGGGACAGGGGGCTTGGCTACACCTTC. Translated: CAWGSFRDRGLGYTF.

The V call is TRBV7-2, the J call TRBJ1-6; D not certain. Between the trimmed V and J ends, which lost 5 bases and 2 bases, there was a span of 10 bases. This CDR3 contains 15 residues. CDR1 and CDR2 (germline): SGHTA, FQGNSA. The CDR3 protein is CASSVGGTYNSPLHF. In DNA form, the CDR3 reads TGTGCCAGCAGCGTAGGAGGGACCTATAATTCACCCCTCCACTTT. Variable domain in full (rest from reference TRBV7-2 and TRBJ1-6): GAGVSQSPSNKVTEKGKDVELRCDPISGHTALYWYRQSLGQGLEFLIYFQGNSAPDKSGLPSDRFSAERTGGSVSTLTIQRTQQEDSAVYLCASSVGGTYNSPLHFGNGTRLTVT.

The V call is TRBV6-6, the J call TRBJ2-2, with TRBD1 matching over 7 bases. The CDR3 has 16 amino acids. CDR1 is MNHNY, CDR2 SVGAGI, per germline (reference sequence). V shed 6 bases, J shed 0 bases, and the junction held 7 bases outside the gene matches. The chain's CDR3 is CASSRDSKANTGELFF. Written as DNA, the CDR3 is TGTGCCAGCAGCCGGGACAGCAAAGCGAACACCGGGGAGCTGTTTTTT.

This clone was seen more than once but under ten times. The chain carries TRBV19 and TRBJ2-5; 8 bases line up with TRBD2. Germline-derived CDR1 and CDR2 are LNHDA and SQIVND (reference sequence). Trimming at V came to 6 bases and at J to 0 bases, leaving 6 bases not matched to a gene. There are 15 residues in the CDR3. Here the CDR3 DNA reads TGTGCCAGTAGCCTTAGCGGGAAGTACCAAGAGACCCAGTACTTC. This sequence encodes CASSLSGKYQETQYF.

The chain recombines TRBV2 with TRBJ2-3; the D gene could be TRBD1 or TRBD2 (5 bases each). This CDR3 has 12 residues. The germline gives CDR1 SNHLY, CDR2 FYNNEI. The germline V and J ends were trimmed by 5 bases and 3 bases, with 6 bases remaining between them. CDR3: CASSWGTDTQYF. For the CDR3, the DNA is TGTGCCAGCAGTTGGGGGACAGATACGCAGTATTTT.

This clone was counted between two and nine times. The chain is built from TRBV6-6 and TRBJ1-1; a weak D match, TRBD1 (5 bases). V was shortened by 6 bases and J by 14 bases, with 16 bases between the two germline ends. The CDR3 sequence is 11 residues long. Germline V lookup: CDR1 MNHNY, CDR2 SVGAGI (reference sequence). The CDR3 DNA reads as TGTGCCAGCAGCCCTCGGGACCAGCAATTCTTT. It yields the protein CASSPRDQQFF.

The chain carries TRBV11-2 and TRBJ2-3; D might be TRBD1 or TRBD2, each matching 5 bases. Trimming shortened V by 0 bases and J by 5 bases, and 9 bases separated the two germline ends. The V gene's germline CDR1 is SGHAT and CDR2 FQNNGV. The CDR3 covers 14 residues. The CDR3 DNA is TGTGCCAGCAGCTTAGAGGGGGTTATAGATACGCAGTATTTT. This codes for CASSLEGVIDTQYF. Looking up the rest from reference TRBV11-2 and TRBJ2-3 gives the full variable domain: EAGVAQSPRYKIIEKRQSVAFWCNPISGHATLYWYQQILGQGPKLLIQFQNNGVVDDSQLPKDRFSAERLKGVDSTLKIQPAKLEDSAVYLCASSLEGVIDTQYFGPGTRLTVL.

The rearrangement joins TRBV14 to TRBJ1-6; D is possibly TRBD1 (6 bases). This CDR3 is built from 16 residues. Trimming removed 1 base from V and 6 bases from J, with 13 bases in between. CDR1 and CDR2 from the germline V gene are SGHDN and FVKESK. CDR3 DNA sequence: TGTGCCAGCAGCCAAGGCAAGGGGGTGGTTAATTCACCCCTCCACTTT. Translation gives CASSQGKGVVNSPLHF. Variable domain in full (rest from reference TRBV14 and TRBJ1-6): EAGVTQFPSHSVIEKGQTVTLRCDPISGHDNLYWYRRVMGKEIKFLLHFVKESKQDESGMPNNRFLAERTGGTYSTLKVQPAELEDSGVYFCASSQGKGVVNSPLHFGNGTRLTVT.

The DNA of the CDR3 is TGTGCCAGCAGTTCTAGGGATGGCTATGGCTACACCTTC. This codes for CASSSRDGYGYTF. The chain combines TRBV27 with TRBJ1-2; no clear D. V was trimmed by 4 bases and J by 4 bases, leaving 10 bases between them. Germline V lookup: CDR1 MNHEY, CDR2 SMNVEV (reference sequence). This CDR3 comprises 13 residues.

This clone has just a few counts. The chain has TRBV27 and TRBJ2-5; D possibly uses TRBD1 or TRBD2 (5 bases each). The germline V gene has CDR1 MNHEY and CDR2 SMNVEV (reference sequence). V gave up 2 bases and J gave up 3 bases, with 10 bases separating them. There are 14 residues in the CDR3. CDR3 sequence (DNA): TGTGCCAGCAGTTTAGGGGCGGGCGAAGAGACCCAGTACTTC. It yields the protein CASSLGAGEETQYF.

This clone was observed a few times. The genes are TRBV25-1 and TRBJ2-5; TRBD2 agrees at 8 bases. V shed 6 bases, J shed 6 bases, and the junction held 9 bases outside the gene matches. Germline CDR1 MGHDK, CDR2 SYGVNS. The CDR3 is made up of 14 amino acids. CDR3 in DNA: TGTGCCAGCAGGATGTCGACTAGCGCGCAGACCCAGTACTTC. It translates to CASRMSTSAQTQYF. Full variable domain (outside the CDR3, taken from reference TRBV25-1 and TRBJ2-5): EADIYQTPRYLVIGTGKKITLECSQTMGHDKMYWYQQDPGMELHLIHYSYGVNSTEKGDLSSESTVSRIRTEHFPLTLESARPSHTSQYLCASRMSTSAQTQYFGPGTRLLVL.

This clone appeared a few times. The V and J genes are TRBV5-1 and TRBJ2-7; weak D call: TRBD2 (6 bases). Germline loops: CDR1 SGHRS, CDR2 YFSETQ. This CDR3 is built from 14 residues. Between the trimmed V and J ends, which lost 0 bases and 5 bases, there was a span of 12 bases. In nucleotides, the CDR3 is TGCGCCAGCAGCTTGGTAGCGGTTATGAACGAGCAGTACTTC. Its protein is CASSLVAVMNEQYF.

The rearrangement links TRBV27 to TRBJ1-6; D is perhaps TRBD1 (5 bases). The CDR3 consists of 12 residues. Trimming took 4 bases from V and 11 from J, leaving 9 bases between them. Germline V gene data show CDR1 as MNHEY and CDR2 as SMNVEV (reference sequence). The CDR3 loop is CASSSGGTPLHF. In DNA, the CDR3 is TGTGCCAGCAGTTCGGGGGGTACACCCCTCCACTTT.

The chain uses TRBV11-3 and TRBJ2-6; TRBD1 is a possible D gene (5 bases). Trimming cost V 4 bases and J 4 bases, with 11 bases left between them. CDR3 length equals 15 residues. The V gene's germline CDR1 is SGHNT and CDR2 YENEEA. The CDR3 DNA is TGTGCCAGCAGCTCCCAGGGCACCGGGGCCAACGTCCTGACTTTC. Amino acid sequence: CASSSQGTGANVLTF.

The chain links TRBV18 to TRBJ1-6; D gene uncertain. The CDR3 runs to 14 residues. Trimming shortened V by 1 base and J by 7 bases, and 8 bases separated the two germline ends. The germline V gene has CDR1 KGHSH and CDR2 LQKENI. CDR3 amino acids: CASSPQGANSPLHF. CDR3 nucleotide sequence: TGTGCCAGCTCACCACAGGGCGCCAATTCACCCCTCCACTTT. The entire variable domain, with the rest obtained from reference TRBV18 and TRBJ1-6, is as follows: NAGVMQNPRHLVRRRGQEARLRCSPMKGHSHVYWYRQLPEEGLKFMVYLQKENIIDESGMPKERFSAEFPKEGPSILRIQQVVRGDSAAYFCASSPQGANSPLHFGNGTRLTVT.

This clone occurred a few times. V is TRBV5-4 and J is TRBJ1-2, with unresolved D. The V gene lost 0 bases and the J gene lost 3 bases, with 3 bases spanning the gap. This CDR3 contains 12 residues. Looked up from germline, CDR1 is SGHNT and CDR2 is YYREEE (reference sequence). The DNA of the CDR3 is TGTGCCAGCAGCTTGGGGTACTATGGCTACACCTTC. Translated: CASSLGYYGYTF.

This sequence joins TRBV2 and TRBJ2-7; D might be TRBD1 (6 bases). Deletions cut 7 bases from V and 3 bases from J, with 16 bases between. Germline lookup yields CDR1 SNHLY and CDR2 FYNNEI. CDR3 length: 14 residues. The CDR3, as DNA: TGTGCCAGCATGGGGGCAGGGACGAGCTACGAGCAGTACTTC. Translating it yields CASMGAGTSYEQYF. Full variable domain (rest looked up from reference TRBV2 and TRBJ2-7): EPEVTQTPSHQVTQMGQEVILRCVPISNHLYFYWYRQILGQKVEFLVSFYNNEISEKSEIFDDQFSVERPDGSNFTLKIRSTKLEDSAMYFCASMGAGTSYEQYFGPGTRLTVT.

This chain joins TRBV18 and TRBJ2-7; D may correspond to TRBD1 or TRBD2 (5 bases each). The V end lost 3 bases, the J end lost 5 bases, and 14 bases lay between the germline ends. The germline V gene has CDR1 KGHSH and CDR2 LQKENI. The CDR3 consists of 14 residues. CDR3 in DNA: TGTGCCAGCTCACCTCTGGGGGATTACGACGAGCAGTACTTC. Its translation: CASSPLGDYDEQYF.

The sample holds a few counts of this clone. The chain links TRBV10-3 to TRBJ1-2, with a possible D match to TRBD1 (6 bases). Germline loops: CDR1 ENHRY, CDR2 SYGVKD. The length of the CDR3 is 13 residues. Trimming removed 6 bases at V and 2 bases at J, with 10 bases between. The CDR3 bases are TGTGCCATCAGGGTCACAGGGAACTATGGCTACACCTTC. It encodes CAIRVTGNYGYTF.

This sequence joins TRBV29-1 and TRBJ1-4; D is perhaps TRBD1 (5 bases). CDR3 length: 13 amino acids. Germline assignment: CDR1 SQVTM and CDR2 ANQGSEA. V gave up 4 bases and J gave up 3 bases, with 9 bases separating them. The CDR3, as DNA: TGCAGCGTTGGGACACAACCTAATGAAAAACTGTTTTTT. It translates to CSVGTQPNEKLFF.

This rearrangement joins TRBV14 to TRBJ1-1; no clear D gene. CDR3 length: 13 residues. Trimming removed 0 bases at V and 4 bases at J, with 6 bases between. Germline CDR1 and CDR2: SGHDN and FVKESK. The CDR3: CASSQDYPTEAFF. CDR3 in DNA: TGTGCCAGCAGCCAAGATTACCCCACTGAAGCTTTCTTT.

Worth noting for this clone: The sample contains more than one DNA sequence encoding this CDR3. This chain uses TRBV7-9 with TRBJ2-5, with D uncertain. Looked up from germline, CDR1 is SEHNR and CDR2 is FQNEAQ (reference sequence). There are 11 residues in the CDR3. Trimming shortened V by 5 bases and J by 5 bases, and 6 bases separated the two germline ends. The CDR3 region is CASSRGETQYF. DNA for the CDR3: TGTGCCAGCAGCCGCGGCGAGACCCAGTACTTC.

The chain employs TRBV5-6 and TRBJ2-2; a weak D match, TRBD2 (7 bases). The length of the CDR3 is 17 residues. In germline, CDR1 is SGHDT, CDR2 YYEEEE. Trimming took 2 bases from V and 7 from J, leaving 21 bases between them. CDR3 coding DNA: TGTGCCAGCAGCTTAACTTCCCACGGGGGGCCAGTCGGGGAGCTGTTTTTT. As protein: CASSLTSHGGPVGELFF.

The chain has TRBV18 and TRBJ1-2, with D possibly being TRBD1 (5 bases). V lost 8 bases and J 5 bases, leaving 9 bases between the germline ends. The germline V gene has CDR1 KGHSH and CDR2 LQKENI. CDR3 length: 11 amino acids. The CDR3 region has the DNA TGTGCCAGCACCGACAGTTATGGCTACACCTTC. Protein: CASTDSYGYTF.

This clone was observed a few times. The chain employs TRBV7-9 and TRBJ1-6, with D possibly being TRBD1 (5 bases). CDR3 size: 13 residues. The germline CDR1 and CDR2 sequences are SEHNR and FQNEAQ (reference sequence). V shed 5 bases and J shed 9 bases, with 11 bases lying between them. The CDR3 here is CASSVTAGSPLHF. Written as DNA, the CDR3 is TGTGCCAGCAGCGTGACAGCCGGTTCACCCCTCCACTTT.

There are a few counts of this clone. V gene TRBV4-1 combines with J gene TRBJ2-7; the D gene is possibly TRBD2 (6 bases). The CDR3 covers 17 residues. Germline V gene data show CDR1 as MGHRA and CDR2 as YSYEKL. V was trimmed by 0 bases and J by 2 bases, leaving 17 bases between them. The CDR3 protein is CASSQDFGTGVPYEQYF. The CDR3 nucleotides read TGCGCCAGCAGCCAAGATTTTGGGACGGGGGTCCCCTACGAGCAGTACTTC.

This chain uses TRBV18 with TRBJ2-1; D perhaps matches TRBD1 (5 bases). The CDR3 consists of 14 residues. CDR1 is KGHSH, CDR2 LQKENI, per germline. The ends were cut back, 4 bases at V and 2 bases at J, with 9 bases in the middle. The CDR3 region is CASSRQGAYNEQFF. The CDR3 DNA sequence: TGTGCCAGCTCACGGCAGGGCGCCTACAATGAGCAGTTCTTC.

The rearrangement uses TRBV7-9 and TRBJ1-5; a weak D match, TRBD1 (6 bases). The CDR3 runs to 19 residues. Trimming removed 5 bases from V and 0 bases from J, with 23 bases in between. Germline CDR1 and CDR2: SEHNR and FQNEAQ (reference sequence). The CDR3 DNA is TGTGCCAGCAGCACCTACAGGGCGGTAGGGCCGGATAGCAATCAGCCCCAGCATTTT. This sequence encodes CASSTYRAVGPDSNQPQHF.

This clone was recorded a few times. The V gene is TRBV14, the J gene TRBJ2-6; unclear D gene. The CDR3 covers 15 residues. V dropped 4 bases and J dropped 0 bases, with 7 bases sitting between them. Germline CDR1 SGHDN, CDR2 FVKESK. CDR3 in amino acids: CASSRWGSGANVLTF. The DNA for the CDR3 is TGTGCCAGCAGCCGGTGGGGCTCTGGGGCCAACGTCCTGACTTTC.